This TCR beta chain originates from a study of T-cell reconstitution after alpha-beta-depleted transplantation in children. V dropped 6 bases and J dropped 0 bases, with 11 bases sitting between them. This CDR3 is 14 amino acids long. Germline V lookup: CDR1 ENHRY, CDR2 SYGVKD. This clonotype was picked up many times. TCRbeta library preparation incorporated unique molecular identifiers. TCRdb processed the PCR reads anew with MiXCR; each CDR3 protein has one entry. The repertoire holds 75,000 to 90,000 distinct CDR3 sequences, with roughly 15% as singletons. This specimen was PBMCs, mostly from graft donor cells, taken 180 days after TCRalphabeta/CD19-depleted stem cell transplant. The source is a male patient between 2 and 10 years old who had a stem cell transplant for acute lymphoblastic leukemia, so the T cells may come from the graft donor. The chain joins TRBV10-3 to TRBJ1-1, with D maybe TRBD1 (5 bases). The CDR3 loop reads CAIRGGTVNTEAFF. The CDR3 DNA reads as TGTGCCATCAGGGGGGGGACGGTGAACACTGAAGCTTTCTTT.